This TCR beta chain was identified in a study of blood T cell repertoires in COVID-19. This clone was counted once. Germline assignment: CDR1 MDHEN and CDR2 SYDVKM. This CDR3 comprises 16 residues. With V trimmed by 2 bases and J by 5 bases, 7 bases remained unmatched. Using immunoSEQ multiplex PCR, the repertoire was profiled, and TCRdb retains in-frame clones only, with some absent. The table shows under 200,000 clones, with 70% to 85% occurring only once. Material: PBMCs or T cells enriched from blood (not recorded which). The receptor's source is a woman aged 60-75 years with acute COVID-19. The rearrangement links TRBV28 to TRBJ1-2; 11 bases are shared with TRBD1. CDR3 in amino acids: CASSLAGTGGNYGYTF. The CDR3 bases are TGTGCCAGCAGTTTAGCGGGGACAGGGGGGAATTATGGCTACACCTTC.